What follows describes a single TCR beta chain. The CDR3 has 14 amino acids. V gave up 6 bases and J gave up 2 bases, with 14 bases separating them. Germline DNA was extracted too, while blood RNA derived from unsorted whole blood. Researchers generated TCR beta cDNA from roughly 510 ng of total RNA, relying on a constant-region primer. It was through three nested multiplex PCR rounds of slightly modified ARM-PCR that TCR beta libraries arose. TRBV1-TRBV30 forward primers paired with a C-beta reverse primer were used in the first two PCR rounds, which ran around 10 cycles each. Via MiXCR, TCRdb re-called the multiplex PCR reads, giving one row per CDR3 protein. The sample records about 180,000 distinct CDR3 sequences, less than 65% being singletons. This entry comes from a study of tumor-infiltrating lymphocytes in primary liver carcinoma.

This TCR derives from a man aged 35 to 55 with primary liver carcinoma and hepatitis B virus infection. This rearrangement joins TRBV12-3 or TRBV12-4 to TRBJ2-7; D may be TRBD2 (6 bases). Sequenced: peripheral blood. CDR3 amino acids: CASSKTGTPYEQYF. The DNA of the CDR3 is TGTGCCAGCAGCAAAACCGGGACTCCCTACGAGCAGTACTTC.